Following are 17 T cell receptor beta chains from one sample sequenced in a study of blood T cells in healthy people across ages. Using a J-beta primer mix together with a sample-barcoded 5' primer, a second PCR was run for roughly 6 to 11 cycles. TCRdb called the 5' RACE reads again in MiXCR, with one record for every CDR3 protein. The repertoire holds 1.5 million to 2 million distinct CDR3 sequences, with around half as singletons. Source material: blood. These receptors originate from a middle-aged woman in good health.

CDR3: CSVERKGHRYNEQYF. Here the CDR3 DNA reads TGCAGCGTTGAAAGGAAGGGACATCGCTACAATGAGCAGTACTTC. This chain links TRBV29-1 with TRBJ2-7; TRBD1 is a possible D gene (6 bases). Germline lookup yields CDR1 SQVTM and CDR2 ANQGSEA. The V and J ends lost 2 bases and 7 bases respectively, with 21 bases between them. The CDR3 contains 15 residues.

A remark on this clonotype: A much larger clone lies one base from this, so it may be a read error. The chain carries TRBV5-1 and TRBJ2-4, with D hard to call. The end of the DNA is better explained by TRBJ2-7, so the J call may be wrong. CDR1 and CDR2 from the germline V gene are SGHRS and YFSETQ. The CDR3 consists of 12 residues. This CDR3 reads CASSKDYYEQYF. CDR3 coding DNA: TGCGCCAGCAGCAAAGATTACTACGAGCAGTACTTC.

This clonotype was counted a few times. The CDR3 nucleotides are TGTGCCAGCAGCCTTCTAGCGGGGGGGGAGTATTTT. It is translated as CASSLLAGGEYF. The rearrangement joins TRBV2 to TRBJ2-3; the match to TRBD2 covers 12 bases. V was pared by 6 bases and J by 13 bases, with 5 bases of the junction left unmatched. CDR1 is SNHLY and CDR2 is FYNNEI in the germline V gene. CDR3 length: 12 residues.

The genes are TRBV10-3 and TRBJ2-7; 11 nucleotides align to TRBD1. This CDR3 contains 13 residues. J lost 6 bases, V lost 7 bases, and 5 bases had no gene match. Per the germline V gene, CDR1 is ENHRY and CDR2 is SYGVKD. The chain's CDR3 is CAITGQGASEQYF. The CDR3 nucleotides read TGTGCCATCACTGGACAGGGGGCATCCGAGCAGTACTTC.

This clonotype was seen only a few times. This chain connects TRBV7-9 to TRBJ1-2; D remains ambiguous. Trimming cost V 4 bases and J 7 bases, with 4 bases left between them. This CDR3 has 10 residues. Germline V gene data show CDR1 as SEHNR and CDR2 as FQNEAQ (reference sequence). The DNA for the CDR3 is TGTGCCAGCAGCTCCGCTGGCTACACCTTC. This encodes CASSSAGYTF.

This clonotype came up a few times. The chain combines TRBV6-2 or TRBV6-3 with TRBJ2-7; TRBD1 agrees at 9 bases. The CDR3 extends over 15 amino acids. The junction had 6 bases not matched to a gene; V was cut back by 4 bases and J by 2 bases. The germline V gene has CDR1 MNHEY and CDR2 SVGEGT. The CDR3 nucleotides are TGTGCCAGCAGTTCTGGAGGACAGGGGACCTACGAGCAGTACTTC. Residues: CASSSGGQGTYEQYF.

This chain connects TRBV7-2 to TRBJ2-7; 8 bases are a match to TRBD1. CDR1 is SGHTA and CDR2 is FQGNSA in the germline V gene. The CDR3 spans 14 residues. Trimming at V came to 2 bases and at J to 4 bases, leaving 4 bases not matched to a gene. CDR3 sequence reads: CASSLKTGGYEQYF. The CDR3 bases are TGTGCCAGCAGCTTAAAAACAGGGGGTTACGAGCAGTACTTC.

CDR3 loop: CASSIPTSASGGYEQYF. CDR3 coding DNA: TGTGCCAGCAGCATCCCAACTTCGGCTAGCGGGGGCTACGAGCAGTACTTC. The chain carries TRBV7-9 and TRBJ2-7, with 10 bases aligning to TRBD2. This CDR3 region has 17 residues. With V trimmed by 5 bases and J by 3 bases, 13 bases remained unmatched. Germline CDR1 SEHNR, CDR2 FQNEAQ (reference sequence).

The V gene is TRBV29-1, the J gene TRBJ2-7; D may be TRBD2 (6 bases). The germline V and J ends were trimmed by 5 bases and 6 bases, with 11 bases remaining between them. The germline CDR1 and CDR2 sequences are SQVTM and ANQGSEA. The CDR3 runs to 11 residues. The CDR3 here is CSVLTSAEQYF. In nucleotides, the CDR3 is TGCAGCGTTCTGACTAGTGCCGAGCAGTACTTC.

This clonotype has a handful of counts. The chain carries TRBV27 and TRBJ2-1; D unresolved. The CDR3 has 16 amino acids. Deletions cut 3 bases from V and 7 bases from J, with 19 bases between. Germline V gene sequence: CDR1 MNHEY, CDR2 SMNVEV (reference sequence). DNA for the CDR3: TGTGCCAGCAGTTTGTATTCGGTCCAGGCCCGGAATGAGCAGTTCTTC. This gives the protein CASSLYSVQARNEQFF.

This chain uses TRBV5-1 with TRBJ2-2, with TRBD2 identical over 9 bases. CDR3 length: 16 amino acids. J gave up 6 bases and V 4 bases, and 10 bases lay outside the gene matches. CDR1 SGHRS and CDR2 YFSETQ come from the germline V gene. The CDR3 DNA follows: TGCGCCAGCAGCGGGACTAGCTCCCGTTTATCCGGGGAGCTGTTTTTT. This sequence encodes CASSGTSSRLSGELFF. The full variable domain, its missing parts supplied by reference TRBV5-1 and TRBJ2-2, is KAGVTQTPRYLIKTRGQQVTLSCSPISGHRSVSWYQQTPGQGLQFLFEYFSETQRNKGNFPGRFSGRQFSNSRSEMNVSTLELGDSALYLCASSGTSSRLSGELFFGEGSRLTVL.

This chain connects TRBV21-1 to TRBJ2-7; the D segment call TRBD1 is taken from the table without a DNA check. TRBV21-1 corresponds to a pseudogene. CDR3 length: 15 amino acids. The CDR3, as DNA: TGTGCCAGCAGCAAAACCCGAGACAGGATCCACGAGCAGTACTTC. It is translated as CASSKTRDRIHEQYF.

This clonotype was seen more than once but under ten times. The chain links TRBV28 to TRBJ2-4; 12 bases line up with TRBD1. The DNA end is a closer match to TRBJ2-7, so the J assignment may be wrong. Per germline, CDR1 MDHEN and CDR2 SYDVKM. The CDR3 is 14 amino acids. CDR3 amino acids: CASRGTGGLYEQYF. CDR3 in DNA: TGTGCCAGCAGGGGGACAGGGGGCTTATACGAGCAGTACTTC.

This clonotype was counted between two and nine times. V usage is TRBV27 and J usage is TRBJ1-2; TRBD1 matches 7 bases. The J segment lost 4 bases and the V segment lost 5 bases, leaving 7 bases of the junction unmatched. Germline lookup yields CDR1 MNHEY and CDR2 SMNVEV (reference sequence). The CDR3 runs to 14 residues. The CDR3 DNA reads as TGTGCCAGCAGTCCCGGGGGACAGATCTATGGCTACACCTTC. Translation gives CASSPGGQIYGYTF.

A few counts support this clonotype. The chain employs TRBV18 and TRBJ2-5; D possibly matches TRBD1 or TRBD2 (6 bases each). V gave up 0 bases and J gave up 5 bases, with 19 bases separating them. Germline V gene lookup returns CDR1 KGHSH and CDR2 LQKENI. This CDR3 is 17 amino acids long. CDR3 in amino acids: CASSPPFAGEVVETQYF. The CDR3 DNA sequence: TGTGCCAGCTCACCACCCTTCGCAGGGGAGGTCGTGGAGACCCAGTACTTC.

In this sample, this clonotype turned up a few times. This chain uses TRBV27 with TRBJ1-6; D might be TRBD1 (5 bases). V gave up 5 bases and J gave up 6 bases, with 17 bases separating them. Germline V gives CDR1 MNHEY, CDR2 SMNVEV (reference sequence). The CDR3 sequence is 16 residues long. The CDR3, as DNA: TGTGCCAGCAGTCCCTCGGGGGTGATAGGTAATTCACCCCTCCACTTT. This sequence encodes CASSPSGVIGNSPLHF.

The V call is TRBV2, the J call TRBJ1-5, with unresolved D. Looked up from germline, CDR1 is SNHLY and CDR2 is FYNNEI. The CDR3 covers 12 residues. V shed 1 base and J shed 7 bases, with 5 bases lying between them. The CDR3 DNA reads as TGTGCCAGCAGTGAAGTGGGCCAGCCCCAGCATTTT. This sequence encodes CASSEVGQPQHF.